Below, 14 T cell receptor beta chains from the same sample are listed, as sequenced in a study of CD8+CD57+ T cells in acquired aplastic anemia. Previously, flow cytometry had revealed CD8+CD57+ cell expansion in the patients chosen for sequencing. The TCR beta profiling, which covered VDJ combination and CDR3 sequence, was carried out using genomic DNA as the template. TCRdb re-derived calls from the reads in MiXCR, one entry per CDR3 protein. In the table there are 450,000 to 550,000 distinct CDR3 sequences, less than 35% of which are singletons. Material: sorted CD4+, CD8+, or CD8+CD57+ T cells (not recorded which) from PBMCs. Receptor source: a human donor with aplastic anemia.

This chain uses TRBV20-1 with TRBJ2-1; D ambiguous. This CDR3 has 16 residues. Germline loops: CDR1 DFQATT, CDR2 SNEGSKA (reference sequence). V lost 6 bases and J lost 1, with 19 bases in between. The CDR3 DNA follows: TGCAGTGCCATCAGCGCCGACTCGGATTCCTACAATGAGCAGTTCTTC. It encodes CSAISADSDSYNEQFF.

The chain uses TRBV9 and TRBJ2-5; 7 bases match TRBD2. CDR1 and CDR2 (germline): SGDLS, YYNGEE. The CDR3 loop spans 14 amino acids. V shed 3 bases, J shed 5 bases, and the junction held 7 bases outside the gene matches. The CDR3 nucleotides read TGTGCCAGCAGCGACCGATTGGGGGGGGAGACCCAGTACTTC. It codes for CASSDRLGGETQYF.

This clonotype was seen many times. This chain uses TRBV6-1 with TRBJ1-2; TRBD1 might be the D (5 bases). CDR1 MNHNS and CDR2 SASEGT come from the germline V gene. The length of the CDR3 is 13 residues. V was shortened by 6 bases and J by 1 base, with 9 bases between the two germline ends. CDR3 DNA: TGTGCCAGCAGGAAGACAGTTAACTATGGCTACACCTTC. Translation: CASRKTVNYGYTF.

This clonotype was seen at least ten times. The J gene is TRBJ2-7, the V gene TRBV4-1; 9 bases fit TRBD1. The CDR3 sequence is 15 residues long. Losses at the gene ends were 0 bases for V and 5 bases for J; bases not matched to a gene: 5. Germline lookup yields CDR1 MGHRA and CDR2 YSYEKL. CDR3 protein: CASSQEGQGYNEQYF. CDR3 DNA sequence: TGCGCCAGCAGCCAAGAGGGACAGGGTTACAACGAGCAGTACTTC.

The CDR3 DNA reads as TGTGCCAGCATCCGGGACAGGGTGGTTAGCGGGGAGCTGTTTTTT. As protein: CASIRDRVVSGELFF. The chain uses TRBV6-1 and TRBJ2-2, with 9 bases aligning to TRBD1. Germline V lookup: CDR1 MNHNS, CDR2 SASEGT. After removal of 7 bases from V and 7 bases from J, the junction contained 10 bases not matched to a gene. The CDR3 has 15 residues.

This clonotype has only a few counts. This is likely a read error, given that the CDR3 carries no conserved phenylalanine or tryptophan at its end. V and J are TRBV9 and TRBJ1-1; D unresolved. Trimming removed 0 bases at V and 1 base at J, with 4 bases between. This CDR3 has 13 residues. Germline CDR1 and CDR2: SGDLS and YYNGEE. Written as DNA, the CDR3 is TGTGCCAGCAGCGTAGAACGGAACACTGAAGCTTTCCTT. It specifies CASSVERNTEAFL.

The chain carries TRBV19 and TRBJ1-1; a possible D gene is TRBD1 (5 bases). Germline V gene sequence: CDR1 LNHDA, CDR2 SQIVND (reference sequence). The CDR3 extends over 12 amino acids. The V and J ends lost 3 bases and 7 bases respectively, with 9 bases between them. CDR3: CASSIYRGEAFF. The CDR3 DNA sequence: TGTGCCAGTAGTATTTATAGGGGTGAAGCTTTCTTT.

There are many counts of this clonotype. The chain couples TRBV10-3 to TRBJ2-1; 10 bases are shared with TRBD2. The CDR3 has 13 residues. Germline V CDR1 and CDR2: ENHRY, SYGVKD. J gave up 8 bases and V 10 bases, and 8 bases lay outside the gene matches. Written as DNA, the CDR3 is TGTGCCACCCTAGCGGGAGATATAGATGAGCAGTTCTTC. Translated: CATLAGDIDEQFF.

This clonotype was counted ten times or more. The chain uses TRBV6-1 and TRBJ1-2; D call uncertain. In germline, CDR1 is MNHNS, CDR2 SASEGT. V was cut by 8 bases and J by 2 bases, with 9 bases left in between. The CDR3 spans 12 residues. DNA of the CDR3: TGTGCCAGCGGGATACAGAACTATGGCTACACCTTC. Its protein product is CASGIQNYGYTF.

The chain has TRBV28 and TRBJ1-3; D is undetermined. Germline CDR1 MDHEN, CDR2 SYDVKM. The V end lost 3 bases, the J end lost 2 bases, and 11 bases lay between the germline ends. The CDR3 loop spans 15 amino acids. For the CDR3, the DNA is TGTGCCAGCAGTTTGGCGGCCTCGACTGGAAACACCATATATTTT. The encoded protein is CASSLAASTGNTIYF.

Remarks on this clonotype: The CDR3 end shows no conserved phenylalanine or tryptophan, and so a read error is likely. Written as DNA, the CDR3 is TGTGCCAGCAGTTACACACAGGGCTATGGCTACACCTCC. Translating it yields CASSYTQGYGYTS. The chain joins TRBV6-5 to TRBJ1-2, with D perhaps TRBD1 (6 bases). CDR1 is MNHEY, CDR2 SVGAGI, per germline. The CDR3 has 13 residues. The V end was cut by 2 bases, the J end by 4 bases, with 8 bases between.

The gene calls are TRBV7-9 and TRBJ1-1; possibly TRBD1 for D (6 bases). The CDR3 totals 14 residues. Germline V lookup: CDR1 SEHNR, CDR2 FQNEAQ (reference sequence). V shed 5 bases and J shed 10 bases, with 20 bases lying between them. The CDR3 DNA reads as TGTGCCAGCAGCCCAGCCCACAGGGCACGAGGAGCTTTCTTT. It yields the protein CASSPAHRARGAFF.

This clonotype was seen at least ten times. This chain connects TRBV20-1 to TRBJ2-7, with 7 bases lining up with TRBD2. The CDR3 has 14 residues. V lost 4 bases, J lost 2 bases, and 8 bases stayed unmatched. Germline lookup yields CDR1 DFQATT and CDR2 SNEGSKA (reference sequence). CDR3 sequence: CSAIAGGRTYEQYF. CDR3 bases: TGCAGTGCTATAGCGGGTGGAAGAACCTACGAGCAGTACTTC.

The chain combines TRBV2 with TRBJ2-3, with TRBD1 identical over 8 bases. This CDR3 is built from 15 residues. From germline, CDR1 is SNHLY and CDR2 FYNNEI. The trim removed 6 bases at V and 2 bases at J, leaving 7 bases unmatched. CDR3 protein: CASSLDRGPTDTQYF. The CDR3 coding sequence is TGTGCCAGCAGCTTAGACAGGGGACCCACAGATACGCAGTATTTT.